The present TCR beta chain was sequenced within a study of cytotoxic CD8 clonotypes in ibrutinib-treated CLL. Whole-study results and caveats: There were few public clonotypes, and on treatment they contracted or stayed stable. Sustained-remission and progressing patients had different sampling times.

In the case of this clone: As yet, its antigen is unknown.

TCRdb keeps only in-frame clones here, not all; method: immunoSEQ multiplex PCR. The profile shows a few hundred thousand clones, about 80% of them singletons. This sequence was found in a human donor with chronic lymphocytic leukemia. Sequenced material: PBMCs, taken before ibrutinib treatment.

Here the CDR3 reads CASSLDSRGLAEAFF. CDR3 DNA sequence: TGTGCCAGCAGCTTGGATTCGCGGGGGTTGGCTGAAGCTTTCTTT. The chain recombines TRBV5-8 with TRBJ1-1, with D tentatively TRBD1 (5 bases). CDR3 size: 15 residues. Trimming left V 0 bases short and J 6 bases short, with 15 bases between. Germline loops: CDR1 SGHTS, CDR2 YDEGEE.